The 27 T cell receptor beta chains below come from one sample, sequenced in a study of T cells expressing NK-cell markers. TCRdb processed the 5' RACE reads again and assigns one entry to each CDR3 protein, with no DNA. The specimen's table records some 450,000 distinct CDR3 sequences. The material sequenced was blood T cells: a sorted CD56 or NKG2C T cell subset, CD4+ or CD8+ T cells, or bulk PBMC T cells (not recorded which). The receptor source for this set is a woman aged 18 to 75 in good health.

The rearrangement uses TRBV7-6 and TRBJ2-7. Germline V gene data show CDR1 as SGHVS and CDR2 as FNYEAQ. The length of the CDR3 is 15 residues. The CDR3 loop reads CASSLVAENSYEQYF.

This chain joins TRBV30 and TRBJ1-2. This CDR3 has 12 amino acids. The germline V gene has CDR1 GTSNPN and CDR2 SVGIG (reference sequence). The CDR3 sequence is CAWRIIGYGYTF.

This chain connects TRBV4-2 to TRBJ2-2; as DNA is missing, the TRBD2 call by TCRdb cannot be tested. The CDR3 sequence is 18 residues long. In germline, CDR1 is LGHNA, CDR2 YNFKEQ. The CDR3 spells CASSQDPRLAANTGELFF.

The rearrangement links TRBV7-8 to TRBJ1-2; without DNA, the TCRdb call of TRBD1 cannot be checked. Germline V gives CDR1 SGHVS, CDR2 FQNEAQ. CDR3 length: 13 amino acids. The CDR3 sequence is CASSWGREKGYTF.

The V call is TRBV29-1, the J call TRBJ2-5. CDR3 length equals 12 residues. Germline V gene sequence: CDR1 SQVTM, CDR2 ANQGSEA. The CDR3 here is CSVEPGEETQYF.

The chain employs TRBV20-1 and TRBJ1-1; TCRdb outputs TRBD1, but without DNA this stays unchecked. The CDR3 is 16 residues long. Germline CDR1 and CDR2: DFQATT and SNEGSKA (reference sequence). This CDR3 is CSARDSGTGTNTEAFF.

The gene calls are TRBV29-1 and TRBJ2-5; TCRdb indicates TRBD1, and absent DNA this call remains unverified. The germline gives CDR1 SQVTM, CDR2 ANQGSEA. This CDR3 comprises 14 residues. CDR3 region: CSTGGDRGRETQYF.

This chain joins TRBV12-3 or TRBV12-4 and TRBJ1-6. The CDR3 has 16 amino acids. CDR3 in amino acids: CASSPLRSSYNSPLHF.

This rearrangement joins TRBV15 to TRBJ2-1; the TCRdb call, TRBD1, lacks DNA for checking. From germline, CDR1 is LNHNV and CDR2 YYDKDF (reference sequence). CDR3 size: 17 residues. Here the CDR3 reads CATSGPSLGGSYNEQFF.

CDR3 residues: CASGLIGVTDTQYF. The rearrangement links TRBV12-5 to TRBJ2-3. This CDR3 is 14 amino acids long. Germline loops: CDR1 LGHNT, CDR2 FRNRAP. Filled out from reference TRBV12-5 and TRBJ2-3, the complete variable domain reads DARVTQTPRHKVTEMGQEVTMRCQPILGHNTVFWYRQTMMQGLELLAYFRNRAPLDDSGMPKDRFSAEMPDATLATLKIQPSEPRDSAVYFCASGLIGVTDTQYFGPGTRLTVL.

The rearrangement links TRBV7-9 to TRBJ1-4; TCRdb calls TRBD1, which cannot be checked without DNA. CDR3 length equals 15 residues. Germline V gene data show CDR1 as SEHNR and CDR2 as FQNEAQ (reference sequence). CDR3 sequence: CASSLGARDREKLFF.

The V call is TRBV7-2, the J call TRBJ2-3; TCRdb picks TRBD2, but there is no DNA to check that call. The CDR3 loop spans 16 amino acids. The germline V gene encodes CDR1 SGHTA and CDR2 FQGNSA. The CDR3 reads CASSLVTGGTADTQYF.

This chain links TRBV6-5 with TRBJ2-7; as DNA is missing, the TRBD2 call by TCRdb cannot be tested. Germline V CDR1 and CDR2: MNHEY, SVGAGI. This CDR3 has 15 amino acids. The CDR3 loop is CASSYERTGLYEQYF.

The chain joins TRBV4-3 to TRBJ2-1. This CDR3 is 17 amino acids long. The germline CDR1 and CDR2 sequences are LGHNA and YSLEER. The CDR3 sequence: CASSQEMVATTYNEQFF.

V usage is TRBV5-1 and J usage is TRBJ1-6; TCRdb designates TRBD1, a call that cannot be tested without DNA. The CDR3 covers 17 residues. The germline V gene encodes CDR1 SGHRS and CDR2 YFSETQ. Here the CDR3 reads CASSLGQALTGNSPLHF.

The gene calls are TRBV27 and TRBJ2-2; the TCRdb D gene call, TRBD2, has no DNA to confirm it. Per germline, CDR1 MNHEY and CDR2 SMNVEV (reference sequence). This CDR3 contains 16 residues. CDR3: CASSHWEGRGTGELFF.

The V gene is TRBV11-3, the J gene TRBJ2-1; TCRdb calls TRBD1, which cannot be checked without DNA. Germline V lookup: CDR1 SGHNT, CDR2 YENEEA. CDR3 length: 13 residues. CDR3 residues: CASTWDRDNEQFF. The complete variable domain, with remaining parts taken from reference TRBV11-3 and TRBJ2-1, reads EAGVVQSPRYKIIEKKQPVAFWCNPISGHNTLYWYLQNLGQGPELLIRYENEEAVDDSQLPKDRFSAERLKGVDSTLKIQPAELGDSAVYLCASTWDRDNEQFFGPGTRLTVL.

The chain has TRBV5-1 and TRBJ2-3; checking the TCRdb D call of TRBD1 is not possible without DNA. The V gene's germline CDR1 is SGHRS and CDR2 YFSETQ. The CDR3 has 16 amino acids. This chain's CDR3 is CASIRHRGFITDTQYF.

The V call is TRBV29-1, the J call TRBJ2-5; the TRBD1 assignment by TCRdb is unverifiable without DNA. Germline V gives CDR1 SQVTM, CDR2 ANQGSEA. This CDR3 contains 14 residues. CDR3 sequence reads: CSVAAGEIQETQYF.

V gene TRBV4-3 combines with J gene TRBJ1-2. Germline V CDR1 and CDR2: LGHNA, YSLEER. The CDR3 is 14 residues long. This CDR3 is CASSPSPGYRGYTF.

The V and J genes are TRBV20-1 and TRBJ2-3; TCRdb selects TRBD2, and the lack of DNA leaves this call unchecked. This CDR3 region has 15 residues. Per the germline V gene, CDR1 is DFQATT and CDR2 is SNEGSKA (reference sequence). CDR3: CSARDGGGWADTQYF.

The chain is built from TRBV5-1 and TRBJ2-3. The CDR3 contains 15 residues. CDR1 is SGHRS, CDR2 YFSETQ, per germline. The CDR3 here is CASSFGRVGTDTQYF.

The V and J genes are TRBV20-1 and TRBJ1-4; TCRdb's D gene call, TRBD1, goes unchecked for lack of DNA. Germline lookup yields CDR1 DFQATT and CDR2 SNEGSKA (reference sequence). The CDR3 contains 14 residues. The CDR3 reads CSAKGVAMNEKLFF.

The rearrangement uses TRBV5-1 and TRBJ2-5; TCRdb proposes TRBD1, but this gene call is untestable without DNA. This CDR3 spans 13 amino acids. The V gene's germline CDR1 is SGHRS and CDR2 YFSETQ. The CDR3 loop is CASSVGQDVSQYF. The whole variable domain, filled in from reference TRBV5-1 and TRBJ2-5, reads KAGVTQTPRYLIKTRGQQVTLSCSPISGHRSVSWYQQTPGQGLQFLFEYFSETQRNKGNFPGRFSGRQFSNSRSEMNVSTLELGDSALYLCASSVGQDVSQYFGPGTRLLVL.

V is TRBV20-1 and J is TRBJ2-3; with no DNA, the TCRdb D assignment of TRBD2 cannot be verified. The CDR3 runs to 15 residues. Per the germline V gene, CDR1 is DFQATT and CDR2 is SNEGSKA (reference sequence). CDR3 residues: CSAVTQAGGTDTQYF.

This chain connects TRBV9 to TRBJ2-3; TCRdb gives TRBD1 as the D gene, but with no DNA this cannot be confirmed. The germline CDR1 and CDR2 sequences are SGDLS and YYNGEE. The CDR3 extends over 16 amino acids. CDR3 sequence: CASSVEGRGTTDTQYF.

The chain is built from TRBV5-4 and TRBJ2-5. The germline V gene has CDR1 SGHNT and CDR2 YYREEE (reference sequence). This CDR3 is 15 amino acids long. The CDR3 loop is CASSLDPHSQETQYF.